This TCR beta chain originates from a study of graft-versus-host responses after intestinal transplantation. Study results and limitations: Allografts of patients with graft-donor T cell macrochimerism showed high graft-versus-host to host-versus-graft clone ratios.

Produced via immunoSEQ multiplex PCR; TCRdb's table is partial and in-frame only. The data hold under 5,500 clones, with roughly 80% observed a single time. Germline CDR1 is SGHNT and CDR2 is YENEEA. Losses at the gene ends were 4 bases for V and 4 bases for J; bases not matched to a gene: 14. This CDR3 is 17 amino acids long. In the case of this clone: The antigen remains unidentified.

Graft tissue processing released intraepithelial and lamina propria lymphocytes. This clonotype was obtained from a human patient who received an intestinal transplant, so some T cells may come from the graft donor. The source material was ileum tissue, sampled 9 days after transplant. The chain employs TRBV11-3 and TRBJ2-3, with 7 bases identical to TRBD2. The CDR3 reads CASSWNSGFQSADTQYF. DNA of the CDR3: TGTGCCAGCAGCTGGAATAGCGGGTTCCAGTCCGCAGATACGCAGTATTTT.